Sequencing of this T cell receptor beta chain was carried out in a study of blood T cell repertoires in COVID-19. The CDR3 covers 14 residues. CDR1 is MNHEY and CDR2 is SMNVEV in the germline V gene (reference sequence). V lost 6 bases to trimming and J lost 5 bases; unmatched junction nucleotides: 8. The assay was immunoSEQ multiplex PCR, and TCRdb's table has in-frame clones only and misses some. The data show roughly 120,000 clones, with around four fifths seen just once and over 2% held by the top ten. The sequenced material came from peripheral blood. The source is a man younger than 40 with acute or convalescent COVID-19. This rearrangement joins TRBV27 to TRBJ1-1, with 8 bases matching TRBD1. CDR3 coding DNA: TGTGCCAGCAGACGAGGACAGGGCCGAACTGAAGCTTTCTTT. It codes for CASRRGQGRTEAFF.